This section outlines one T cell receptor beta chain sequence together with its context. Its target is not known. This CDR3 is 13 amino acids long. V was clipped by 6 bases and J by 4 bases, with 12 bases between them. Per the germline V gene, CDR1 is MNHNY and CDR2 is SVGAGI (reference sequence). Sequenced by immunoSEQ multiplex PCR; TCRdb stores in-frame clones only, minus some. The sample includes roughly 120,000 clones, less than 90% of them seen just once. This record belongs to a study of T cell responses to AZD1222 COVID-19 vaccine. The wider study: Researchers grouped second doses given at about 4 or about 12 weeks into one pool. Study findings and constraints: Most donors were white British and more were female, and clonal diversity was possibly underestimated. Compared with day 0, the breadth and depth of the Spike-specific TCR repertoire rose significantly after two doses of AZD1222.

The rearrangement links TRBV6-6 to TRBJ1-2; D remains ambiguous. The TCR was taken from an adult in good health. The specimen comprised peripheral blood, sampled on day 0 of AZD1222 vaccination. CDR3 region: CASSEDRFYGYTF. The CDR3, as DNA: TGTGCCAGCAGCGAGGACCGATTCTATGGCTACACCTTC.